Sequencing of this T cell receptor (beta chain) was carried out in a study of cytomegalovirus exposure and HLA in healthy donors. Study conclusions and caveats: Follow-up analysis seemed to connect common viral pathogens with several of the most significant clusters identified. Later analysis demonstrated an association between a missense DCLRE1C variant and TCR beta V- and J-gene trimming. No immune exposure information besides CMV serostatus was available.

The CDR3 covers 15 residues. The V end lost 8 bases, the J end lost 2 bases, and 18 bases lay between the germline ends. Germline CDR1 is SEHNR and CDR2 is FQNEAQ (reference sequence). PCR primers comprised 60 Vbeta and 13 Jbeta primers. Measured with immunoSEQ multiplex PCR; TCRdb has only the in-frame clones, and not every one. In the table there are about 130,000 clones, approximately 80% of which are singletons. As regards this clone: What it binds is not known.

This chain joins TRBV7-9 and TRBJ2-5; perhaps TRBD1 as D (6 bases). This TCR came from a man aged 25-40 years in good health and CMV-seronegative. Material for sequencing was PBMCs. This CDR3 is CASQPTTGPQETQYF. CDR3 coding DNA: TGTGCCAGCCAACCCACGACAGGCCCTCAAGAGACCCAGTACTTC.